These 8 T cell receptor beta chains share one sample of origin, sequenced in a study of CD8+ T cells in alopecia areata. Sequencing relied on a cDNA template that was reverse transcribed from extracted RNA. Measured with immunoSEQ multiplex PCR; TCRdb has only the in-frame clones, and not every one. The sample holds a few hundred thousand clones; about 68% are singletons and the top ten take approximately 1.2%. The input for sequencing was CD4+ T cells sorted from blood, taken at week 0. The origin of the receptors is a human donor with alopecia areata.

The genes are TRBV7-9 and TRBJ2-7; D may be TRBD1 or TRBD2 (5 bases each). The CDR3 runs 14 residues. Germline CDR1 is SEHNR and CDR2 is FQNEAQ (reference sequence). V was shortened by 4 bases and J by 6 bases, with 16 bases between the two germline ends. The CDR3 nucleotides read TGTGCCAGCAGCTCGCACCGGGACGGCGGCGAGCAGTACTTC. Its protein is CASSSHRDGGEQYF.

This chain uses TRBV12-5 with TRBJ2-7, with D unclear. Trimming removed 4 bases at V and 4 bases at J, with 8 bases between. CDR1 LGHNT and CDR2 FRNRAP come from the germline V gene. This CDR3 is 12 amino acids long. CDR3 amino acids: CASGSRKYEQYF. The CDR3 DNA reads as TGTGCTAGTGGTTCCCGTAAGTACGAGCAGTACTTC.

The chain uses TRBV14 and TRBJ2-3; D unclear. With 1 base removed from V and 7 bases from J, the gap between germline ends came to 6 bases. Per germline, CDR1 SGHDN and CDR2 FVKESK. The CDR3 length is 12 residues. DNA of the CDR3: TGTGCCAGCAGCCAAGCCGAAAATACGCAGTATTTT. It codes for CASSQAENTQYF.

The chain joins TRBV7-8 to TRBJ1-5; no firm D call. The CDR3 is 14 residues long. The germline CDR1 and CDR2 sequences are SGHVS and FQNEAQ. Trimming took 7 bases from V and 8 from J, leaving 18 bases between them. The CDR3 sequence: CASTTEDGLKPQHF. The CDR3 region has the DNA TGTGCCAGCACCACGGAAGATGGATTAAAGCCCCAGCATTTT. The whole variable domain, filled in from reference TRBV7-8 and TRBJ1-5, reads GAGVSQSPRYKVAKRGQDVALRCDPISGHVSLFWYQQALGQGPEFLTYFQNEAQLDKSGLPSDRFFAERPEGSVSTLKIQRTQQEDSAVYLCASTTEDGLKPQHFGDGTRLSIL.

The chain joins TRBV14 to TRBJ2-1, with D unclear. The CDR3 loop spans 12 amino acids. Germline CDR1 is SGHDN and CDR2 is FVKESK. The germline V and J ends were trimmed by 1 base and 4 bases, with 2 bases remaining between them. This CDR3 reads CASSQVYNEQFF. The DNA for the CDR3 is TGTGCCAGCAGCCAAGTATACAATGAGCAGTTCTTC.

V is TRBV30 and J is TRBJ2-1, with 12 bases matching TRBD2. The CDR3 consists of 14 residues. Per the germline V gene, CDR1 is GTSNPN and CDR2 is SVGIG (reference sequence). V dropped 3 bases and J dropped 3; count of bases not matched to a gene: 0. For the CDR3, the DNA is TGTGCCTGGAGGGGACTAGCGGGCTACAATGAGCAGTTCTTC. It yields the protein CAWRGLAGYNEQFF.

The V gene is TRBV30, the J gene TRBJ1-4; D call uncertain. Germline CDR1 GTSNPN, CDR2 SVGIG (reference sequence). The CDR3 is made up of 16 amino acids. V was clipped by 1 base and J by 3 bases, with 15 bases between them. The CDR3 DNA reads as TGTGCCTGGAGTGACCCACCTTGGCGGGCTAATGAAAAACTGTTTTTT. The encoded protein is CAWSDPPWRANEKLFF.

This chain links TRBV4-2 with TRBJ2-7; 9 bases agree with TRBD1. This CDR3 has 14 residues. Germline CDR1 LGHNA, CDR2 YNFKEQ. With V trimmed by 1 base and J by 5 bases, 3 bases remained unmatched. In nucleotides, the CDR3 is TGTGCCAGCAGCCAAGTGGGACAGGGCGACGAGCAGTACTTC. Its translation: CASSQVGQGDEQYF.